The rows below give T cell receptor beta chains drawn from one sample of a study of shared clonotypes between healthy human individuals. The repertoire was sequenced with immunoSEQ multiplex PCR; TCRdb's copy has only in-frame clones and lacks some. The sample has fewer than 550,000 clones, roughly 85% seen once; the top ten hold 12%. Sequenced material: PBMCs. All receptors derive from a woman aged 40 to 50 in good health. Some clones in this sample may be carry-over from other donors' samples. Both conserved end residues are part of each CDR3. D genes are given only for firm matches. Size tells how often a clone was seen (once, few, many) or the class of an expanded clone, and some rows leave it out.

j_gene: TRBJ1-4; d_gene: NA; v_gene: TRBV27; abundance: once; len: 11; CDR3aa: CGQVINEKLFF; CDR3nt: TGTGGACAGGTCATTAATGAAAAACTGTTTTTT
j_gene: TRBJ2-3; d_gene: NA; v_gene: TRBV5-1; abundance: NA; len: 16; CDR3aa: CASSLPLASSTDTQYF; CDR3nt: TGCGCCAGCAGCTTGCCCCTAGCGTCAAGCACAGATACGCAGTATTTT
j_gene: TRBJ2-4; d_gene: NA; v_gene: TRBV6-1; abundance: once; len: 14; CDR3aa: CASSEALAVNIQYF; CDR3nt: TGTGCCAGCAGTGAAGCGTTGGCAGTCAACATTCAGTACTTC
j_gene: TRBJ2-3; d_gene: TRBD2; v_gene: TRBV15; abundance: NA; len: 14; CDR3aa: CATSGGGHTDTQYF; CDR3nt: TGTGCCACCAGCGGGGGGGGTCACACAGATACGCAGTATTTT
j_gene: TRBJ2-5; d_gene: NA; v_gene: TRBV27; abundance: NA; len: 15; CDR3aa: CASSPQWGIGETQYF; CDR3nt: TGTGCCAGCAGTCCCCAATGGGGGATTGGAGAGACCCAGTACTTC
j_gene: TRBJ2-5; d_gene: TRBD2; v_gene: TRBV5-1; abundance: NA; len: 16; CDR3aa: CASSLDTSGIQETQYF; CDR3nt: TGCGCCAGCAGCCTAGACACTAGCGGGATCCAAGAGACCCAGTACTTC
j_gene: TRBJ2-1; d_gene: TRBD1; v_gene: TRBV7-9; abundance: once; len: 19; CDR3aa: CASSPLRDRGFERERLPFF; CDR3nt: TGTGCCAGCAGCCCCCTCCGGGACAGGGGGTTTGAACGGGAGCGATTGCCGTTCTTC
j_gene: TRBJ2-1; d_gene: TRBD2; v_gene: TRBV19; abundance: NA; len: 17; CDR3aa: CASSIIRLAGVSNEQFF; CDR3nt: TGTGCCAGTAGTATAATTCGACTAGCGGGAGTCTCCAATGAGCAGTTCTTC
j_gene: TRBJ1-1; d_gene: TRBD1; v_gene: TRBV7-9; abundance: NA; len: 15; CDR3aa: CASSLDGQAGTEAFF; CDR3nt: TGTGCCAGCAGCCTCGACGGACAGGCGGGCACTGAAGCTTTCTTT
j_gene: TRBJ2-5; d_gene: TRBD2; v_gene: TRBV7-9; abundance: NA; len: 15; CDR3aa: CASSSIAGDYPTQYF; CDR3nt: TGTGCCAGCAGCTCCATAGCGGGGGACTACCCCACTCAGTACTTC
j_gene: TRBJ1-1; d_gene: NA; v_gene: TRBV6-1; abundance: NA; len: 14; CDR3aa: CASPRRGMNTEAFF; CDR3nt: TGTGCCAGCCCCCGAAGGGGGATGAACACTGAAGCTTTCTTT
j_gene: TRBJ2-5; d_gene: NA; v_gene: TRBV5-5; abundance: once; len: 13; CDR3aa: CASSFPYGETQYF; CDR3nt: TGTGCCAGCAGCTTTCCCTACGGGGAGACCCAGTACTTC
j_gene: TRBJ1-4; d_gene: NA; v_gene: TRBV11-2; abundance: once; len: 16; CDR3aa: CASSLRGRGGEEKLFF; CDR3nt: TGTGCCAGCAGCTTAAGGGGTAGGGGGGGCGAGGAAAAACTGTTTTTT
j_gene: TRBJ2-2; d_gene: NA; v_gene: TRBV7-8; abundance: NA; len: 16; CDR3aa: CASSFYGSPVAGELFF; CDR3nt: TGTGCCAGCAGCTTCTACGGTAGCCCGGTGGCCGGGGAGCTGTTTTTT
j_gene: TRBJ1-4; d_gene: TRBD1; v_gene: TRBV11-2; abundance: NA; len: 15; CDR3aa: CASSFWDRGVEKLFF; CDR3nt: TGTGCCAGCAGCTTCTGGGACAGGGGAGTTGAAAAACTGTTTTTT
j_gene: TRBJ2-3; d_gene: NA; v_gene: TRBV9; abundance: NA; len: 16; CDR3aa: CASSVVGPPDTDTQYF; CDR3nt: TGTGCCAGCAGCGTAGTGGGGCCTCCTGACACAGATACGCAGTATTTT
j_gene: TRBJ1-2; d_gene: NA; v_gene: TRBV18; abundance: NA; len: 14; CDR3aa: CASSPWTENYGYTF; CDR3nt: TGTGCCAGCTCACCATGGACAGAAAACTATGGCTACACCTTC
j_gene: TRBJ1-2; d_gene: TRBD1; v_gene: TRBV18; abundance: NA; len: 15; CDR3aa: CASSPGQGLNYGYTF; CDR3nt: TGTGCCAGCTCACCGGGACAGGGTCTTAACTATGGCTACACCTTC
j_gene: TRBJ2-7; d_gene: TRBD2; v_gene: TRBV18; abundance: NA; len: 15; CDR3aa: CASSHPGLDPYEQYF; CDR3nt: TGTGCCAGCTCACATCCGGGACTAGACCCCTACGAGCAGTACTTC
j_gene: TRBJ1-3; d_gene: NA; v_gene: TRBV28; abundance: NA; len: 15; CDR3aa: CASSLGWIQGNTIYF; CDR3nt: TGTGCCAGCAGTTTAGGATGGATCCAAGGAAACACCATATATTTT
j_gene: TRBJ2-2; d_gene: NA; v_gene: TRBV11-3; abundance: NA; len: 16; CDR3aa: CASSLWGAWNTGELFF; CDR3nt: TGTGCCAGCAGCTTGTGGGGGGCTTGGAACACCGGGGAGCTGTTTTTT
j_gene: TRBJ1-4; d_gene: NA; v_gene: TRBV6-1; abundance: NA; len: 15; CDR3aa: CASSEGGTFDEKLFF; CDR3nt: TGTGCCAGCAGTGAAGGTGGCACTTTTGATGAAAAACTGTTTTTT
j_gene: TRBJ1-1; d_gene: NA; v_gene: TRBV6-6; abundance: once; len: 14; CDR3aa: CASGLPEANTEAFF; CDR3nt: TGTGCCAGCGGCCTCCCGGAGGCTAACACTGAAGCTTTCTTT
j_gene: TRBJ2-7; d_gene: NA; v_gene: TRBV2; abundance: NA; len: 12; CDR3aa: CASTGLTYEQYF; CDR3nt: TGTGCCAGCACGGGACTCACCTACGAGCAGTACTTC
j_gene: TRBJ2-7; d_gene: TRBD1; v_gene: TRBV6-6; abundance: few; len: 15; CDR3aa: CASSYVRDSSYEQYF; CDR3nt: TGTGCCAGCAGTTATGTCCGGGACAGCTCCTACGAGCAGTACTTC
j_gene: TRBJ2-1; d_gene: TRBD2; v_gene: TRBV9; abundance: NA; len: 15; CDR3aa: CASSAAGAPNNEQFF; CDR3nt: TGTGCCAGCAGCGCCGCGGGAGCGCCCAACAATGAGCAGTTCTTC
j_gene: TRBJ2-1; d_gene: NA; v_gene: TRBV19; abundance: NA; len: 14; CDR3aa: CASSRSGGRNEQFF; CDR3nt: TGTGCCAGTAGTAGGAGTGGAGGGCGCAATGAGCAGTTCTTC
j_gene: TRBJ1-2; d_gene: NA; v_gene: TRBV5-5; abundance: NA; len: 14; CDR3aa: CASSLLSGNYGYTF; CDR3nt: TGTGCCAGCAGCCTACTCTCTGGAAACTATGGCTACACCTTC
j_gene: TRBJ2-5; d_gene: NA; v_gene: TRBV7-2; abundance: NA; len: 15; CDR3aa: CASSLGWQRGETQYF; CDR3nt: TGTGCCAGCAGCTTGGGATGGCAACGGGGAGAGACCCAGTACTTC
j_gene: TRBJ1-2; d_gene: NA; v_gene: TRBV7-9; abundance: NA; len: 16; CDR3aa: CASSLVYDTLLYGYTF; CDR3nt: TGTGCCAGCAGCTTAGTATACGACACCCTGCTCTATGGCTACACCTTC
j_gene: TRBJ2-1; d_gene: NA; v_gene: TRBV28; abundance: NA; len: 13; CDR3aa: CASKSGYRNEQFF; CDR3nt: TGTGCCAGCAAGTCGGGCTATAGGAATGAGCAGTTCTTC
j_gene: TRBJ2-2; d_gene: NA; v_gene: TRBV19; abundance: NA; len: 15; CDR3aa: CASRWGQANTGELFF; CDR3nt: TGTGCCAGTAGATGGGGACAAGCGAACACCGGGGAGCTGTTTTTT
j_gene: TRBJ2-5; d_gene: NA; v_gene: TRBV9; abundance: NA; len: 14; CDR3aa: CASSAYGRQETQYF; CDR3nt: TGTGCCAGCAGCGCATACGGACGGCAAGAGACCCAGTACTTC
j_gene: TRBJ2-7; d_gene: NA; v_gene: TRBV4-2; abundance: NA; len: 16; CDR3aa: CASSQKGGAGSYEQYF; CDR3nt: TGTGCCAGCAGCCAAAAGGGTGGGGCGGGGTCCTACGAGCAGTACTTC